The entry that follows covers one T cell receptor (beta chain) sequence. Its antigen is unknown. This record belongs to a study of vaccination and CD4 T cells after COVID-19. Background on the study: The cells were exposed to overlapping spike peptides originating from SARS-CoV-2, HCoV-NL63, HCoV-OC43 and HCoV-229E for stimulation.

Once obtained from cultured CD4+ T cells, the DNA was sequenced using the Oncomine TCR Beta short-read assay. Via MiXCR, TCRdb re-called the PCR reads, giving one row per CDR3 protein. This sample yields over 10,000 distinct CDR3 sequences, of which 75% are seen a single time; around 10% belongs to the top ten. The treatment here: roughly 11-day PBMC culture with coronavirus spike peptide pools or control peptides (ViraFEST assay). The clonotype comes from a human donor who had recovered from COVID-19. Sample: CD4+ T cells from blood, cultured in vitro.

CDR3 bases: TGTGCCAGCAGAAAGGGACTAGCGGGAACAGATACGCAGTATTTT. It is translated as CASRKGLAGTDTQYF. V gene TRBV6-2 or TRBV6-3 combines with J gene TRBJ2-3; 13 nucleotides line up with TRBD2. CDR1 and CDR2 (germline): MNHEY, SVGEGT. This CDR3 is 15 amino acids long. V was clipped by 6 bases and J by 3 bases; unmatched bases: 3.